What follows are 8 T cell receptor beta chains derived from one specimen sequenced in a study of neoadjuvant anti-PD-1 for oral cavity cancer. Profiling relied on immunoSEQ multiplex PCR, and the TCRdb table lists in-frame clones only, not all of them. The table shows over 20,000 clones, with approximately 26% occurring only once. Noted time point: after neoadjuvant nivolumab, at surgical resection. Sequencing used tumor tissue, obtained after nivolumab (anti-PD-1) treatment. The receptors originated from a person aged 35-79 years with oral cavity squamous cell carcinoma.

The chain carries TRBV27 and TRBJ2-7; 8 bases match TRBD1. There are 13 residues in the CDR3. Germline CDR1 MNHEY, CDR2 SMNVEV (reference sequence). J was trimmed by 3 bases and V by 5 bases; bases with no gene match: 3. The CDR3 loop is CASSVDRGYEQYF. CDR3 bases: TGTGCCAGCAGTGTTGACAGGGGCTACGAGCAGTACTTC.

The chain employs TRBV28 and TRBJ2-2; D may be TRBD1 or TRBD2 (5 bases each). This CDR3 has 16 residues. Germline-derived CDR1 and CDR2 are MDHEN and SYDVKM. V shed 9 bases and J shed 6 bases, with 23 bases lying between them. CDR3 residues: CASTGTIYGLAGELFF. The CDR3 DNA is TGTGCCAGTACCGGGACGATTTACGGACTTGCCGGGGAGCTGTTTTTT.

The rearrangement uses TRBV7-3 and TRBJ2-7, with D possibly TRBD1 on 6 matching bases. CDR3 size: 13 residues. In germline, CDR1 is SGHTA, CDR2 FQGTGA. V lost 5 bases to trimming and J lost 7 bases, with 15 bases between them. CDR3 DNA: TGTGCCAGCAGCCCCGACAGGAGCCGGGAGCAGTACTTC. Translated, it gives CASSPDRSREQYF.

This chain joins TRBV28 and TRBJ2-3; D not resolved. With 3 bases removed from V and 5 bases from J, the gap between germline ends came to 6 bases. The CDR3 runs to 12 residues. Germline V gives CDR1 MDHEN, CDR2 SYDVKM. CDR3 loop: CASSFSRDTQYF. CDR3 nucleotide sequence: TGTGCCAGCAGTTTTTCCCGAGATACGCAGTATTTT.

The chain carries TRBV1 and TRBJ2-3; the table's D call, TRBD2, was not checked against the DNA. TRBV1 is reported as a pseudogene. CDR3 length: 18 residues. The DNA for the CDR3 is TGCACCAGCAGCCAAGATCGAGGAGCGGGAAGGAGCACAGATACGCAGTATTTT. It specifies CTSSQDRGAGRSTDTQYF.

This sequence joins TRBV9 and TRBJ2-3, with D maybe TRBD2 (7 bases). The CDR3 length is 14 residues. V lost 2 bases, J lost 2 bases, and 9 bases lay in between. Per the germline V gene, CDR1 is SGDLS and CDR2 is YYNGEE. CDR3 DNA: TGTGCCAGCAGCGTCGGGGGGCTCACAGATACGCAGTATTTT. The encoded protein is CASSVGGLTDTQYF.

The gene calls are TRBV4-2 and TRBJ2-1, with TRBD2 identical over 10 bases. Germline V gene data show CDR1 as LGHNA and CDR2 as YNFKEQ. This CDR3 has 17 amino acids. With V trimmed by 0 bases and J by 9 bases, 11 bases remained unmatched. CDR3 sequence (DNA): TGTGCCAGCAGCCAAGAACGGGGGGCTAGCGGGGGCGGTGAGCAGTTCTTC. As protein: CASSQERGASGGGEQFF.

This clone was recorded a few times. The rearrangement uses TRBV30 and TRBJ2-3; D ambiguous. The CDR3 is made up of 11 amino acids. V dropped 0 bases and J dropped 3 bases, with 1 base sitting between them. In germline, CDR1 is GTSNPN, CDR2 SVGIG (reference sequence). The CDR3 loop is CAWSVTDTQYF. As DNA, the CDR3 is TGTGCCTGGAGTGTGACAGATACGCAGTATTTT.